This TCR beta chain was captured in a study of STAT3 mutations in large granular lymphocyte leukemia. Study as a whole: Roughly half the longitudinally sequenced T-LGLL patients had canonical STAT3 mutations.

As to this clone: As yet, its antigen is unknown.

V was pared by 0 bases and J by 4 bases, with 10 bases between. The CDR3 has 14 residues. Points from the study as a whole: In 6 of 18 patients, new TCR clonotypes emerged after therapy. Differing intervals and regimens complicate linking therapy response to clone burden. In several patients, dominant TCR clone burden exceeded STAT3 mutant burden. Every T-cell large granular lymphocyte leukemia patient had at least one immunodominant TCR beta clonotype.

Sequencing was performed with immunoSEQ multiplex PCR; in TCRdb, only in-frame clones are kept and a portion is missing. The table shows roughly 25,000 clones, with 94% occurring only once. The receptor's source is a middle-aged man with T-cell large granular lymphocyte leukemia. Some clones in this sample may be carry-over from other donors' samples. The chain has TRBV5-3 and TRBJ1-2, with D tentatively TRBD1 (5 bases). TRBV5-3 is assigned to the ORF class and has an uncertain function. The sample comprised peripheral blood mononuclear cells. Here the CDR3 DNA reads TGTGCCAGAAGCTTGGTCGCAGGGACCTATGGCTACACCTTC. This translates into CARSLVAGTYGYTF.